The 3 T cell receptor beta chains listed next were all sequenced from one sample in a study of blood T cell repertoires in COVID-19 (dated by TCRdb to 2018 to 2020). Preparation of the library involved the immunoSEQ multiplex PCR assay. What TCRdb holds here is the immuneACCESS table cut down to in-frame rearrangements. Part of the clones is not present; checked against another copy, under half of the missing clones reflect an unresolved V gene, and the others are unexplained. For this sample there are tens of thousands of clones; roughly nine tenths appear just once. Clones ranked in the top ten supply roughly 2.3% of the sample. Sample: peripheral blood. These receptors all stem from a man aged 50 to 59 with acute or convalescent COVID-19.

The chain combines TRBV11-2 with TRBJ2-1; 8 bases line up with TRBD2. CDR3 length: 15 amino acids. Germline loops: CDR1 SGHAT, CDR2 FQNNGV. The V segment lost 5 bases and the J segment 7 bases; nucleotides outside the gene matches: 10. CDR3 protein: CASSEGEREWNEQFF. As DNA, the CDR3 is TGTGCCAGCAGCGAGGGGGAGCGGGAGTGGAATGAGCAGTTCTTC.

CDR3 residues: CASSQVLRLTSDPEAFF. The CDR3 nucleotides read TGCGCCAGCAGCCAAGTCTTAAGGCTGACTTCTGATCCTGAAGCTTTCTTT. The chain links TRBV4-1 to TRBJ1-1; D ambiguous. Per the germline V gene, CDR1 is MGHRA and CDR2 is YSYEKL. The length of the CDR3 is 17 residues. Trimming took 1 base from V and 6 from J, leaving 21 bases between them.

The rearrangement uses TRBV27 and TRBJ2-4; no clear D. Between the trimmed V and J ends, which lost 4 bases and 0 bases, there was a span of 7 bases. The germline CDR1 and CDR2 sequences are MNHEY and SMNVEV (reference sequence). The CDR3 has 14 residues. The CDR3 here is CASSSLEAKNIQYF. The CDR3 bases are TGTGCCAGCAGTTCGTTAGAAGCCAAAAACATTCAGTACTTC.